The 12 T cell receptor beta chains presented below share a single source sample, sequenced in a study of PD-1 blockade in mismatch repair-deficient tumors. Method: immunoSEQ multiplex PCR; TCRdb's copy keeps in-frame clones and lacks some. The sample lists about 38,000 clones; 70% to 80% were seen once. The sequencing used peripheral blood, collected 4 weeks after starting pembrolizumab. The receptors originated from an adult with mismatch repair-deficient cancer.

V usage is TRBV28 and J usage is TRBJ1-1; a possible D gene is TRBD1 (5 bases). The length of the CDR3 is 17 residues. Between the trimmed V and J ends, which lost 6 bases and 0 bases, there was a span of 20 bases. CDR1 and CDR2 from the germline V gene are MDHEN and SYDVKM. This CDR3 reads CASSSLLGAVLNTEAFF. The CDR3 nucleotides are TGTGCCAGCAGCTCCCTTCTTGGGGCGGTTCTGAACACTGAAGCTTTCTTT.

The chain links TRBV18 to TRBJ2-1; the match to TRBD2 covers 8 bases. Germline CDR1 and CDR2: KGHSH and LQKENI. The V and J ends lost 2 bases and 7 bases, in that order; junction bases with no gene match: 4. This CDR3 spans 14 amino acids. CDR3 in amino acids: CASSPSGSINEQFF. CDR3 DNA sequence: TGTGCCAGCTCACCAAGCGGGAGTATAAATGAGCAGTTCTTC.

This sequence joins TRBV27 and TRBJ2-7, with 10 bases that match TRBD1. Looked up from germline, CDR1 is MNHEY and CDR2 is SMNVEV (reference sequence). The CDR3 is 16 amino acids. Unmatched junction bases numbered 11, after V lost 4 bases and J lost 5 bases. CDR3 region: CASSSPAGQGTNEQYF. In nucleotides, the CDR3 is TGTGCCAGCAGTTCCCCAGCGGGACAGGGGACGAACGAGCAGTACTTC.

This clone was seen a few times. CDR3 loop: CASSFDQYGYTF. CDR3 DNA sequence: TGTGCCAGCAGCTTCGACCAATATGGCTACACCTTC. The chain links TRBV7-2 to TRBJ1-2, with D uncertain. The CDR3 has 12 amino acids. The germline V gene encodes CDR1 SGHTA and CDR2 FQGNSA. The ends were cut back, 3 bases at V and 5 bases at J, with 7 bases in the middle.

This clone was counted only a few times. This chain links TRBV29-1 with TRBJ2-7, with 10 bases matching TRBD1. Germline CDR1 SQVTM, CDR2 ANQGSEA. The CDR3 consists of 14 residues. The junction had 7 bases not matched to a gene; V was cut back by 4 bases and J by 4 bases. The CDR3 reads CSVVKGQGGYEQYF. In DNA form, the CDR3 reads TGCAGCGTTGTGAAAGGACAGGGGGGTTACGAGCAGTACTTC.

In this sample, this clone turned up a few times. CDR3 residues: CSVEGIQGASFFRQFF. The CDR3 coding sequence is TGCAGCGTTGAAGGGATACAGGGGGCTTCTTTTTTCCGACAGTTCTTC. The J gene is TRBJ2-1, the V gene TRBV29-1, with TRBD1 identical over 9 bases. Germline V gene lookup returns CDR1 SQVTM and CDR2 ANQGSEA. The CDR3 totals 16 residues. The junction had 17 bases not matched to a gene; V was cut back by 1 base and J by 13 bases.

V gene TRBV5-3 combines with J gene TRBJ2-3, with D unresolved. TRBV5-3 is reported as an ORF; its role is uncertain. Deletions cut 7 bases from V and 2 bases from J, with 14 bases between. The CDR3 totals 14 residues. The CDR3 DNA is TGTGCCAGATTCCAGCGAGCCCCCACAGATACGCAGTATTTT. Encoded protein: CARFQRAPTDTQYF.

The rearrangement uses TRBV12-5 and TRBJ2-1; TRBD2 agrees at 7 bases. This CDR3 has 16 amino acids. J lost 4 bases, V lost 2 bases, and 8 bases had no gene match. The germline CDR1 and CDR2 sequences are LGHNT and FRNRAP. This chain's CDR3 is CASGLPLADPYNEQFF. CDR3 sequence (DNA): TGTGCTAGTGGTTTGCCCCTAGCGGACCCTTACAATGAGCAGTTCTTC. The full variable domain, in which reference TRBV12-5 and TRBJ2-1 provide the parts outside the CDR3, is DARVTQTPRHKVTEMGQEVTMRCQPILGHNTVFWYRQTMMQGLELLAYFRNRAPLDDSGMPKDRFSAEMPDATLATLKIQPSEPRDSAVYFCASGLPLADPYNEQFFGPGTRLTVL.

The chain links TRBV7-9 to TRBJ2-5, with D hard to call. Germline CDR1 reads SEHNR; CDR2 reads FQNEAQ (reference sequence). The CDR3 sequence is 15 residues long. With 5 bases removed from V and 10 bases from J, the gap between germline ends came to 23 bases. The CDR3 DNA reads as TGTGCCAGCAGCCCCTCCACTATTAGGCTCTGCTGCCAGTACTTC. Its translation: CASSPSTIRLCCQYF.

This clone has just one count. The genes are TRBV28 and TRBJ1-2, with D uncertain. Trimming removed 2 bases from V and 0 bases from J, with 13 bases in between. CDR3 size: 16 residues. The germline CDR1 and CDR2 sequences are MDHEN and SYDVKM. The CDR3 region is CASSLIVQVSNYGYTF. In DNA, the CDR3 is TGTGCCAGCAGTTTAATCGTTCAGGTTTCTAACTATGGCTACACCTTC.

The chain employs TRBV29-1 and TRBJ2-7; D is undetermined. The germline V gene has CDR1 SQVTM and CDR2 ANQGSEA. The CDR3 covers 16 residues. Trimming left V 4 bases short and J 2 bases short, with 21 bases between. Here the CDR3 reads CSVGPRVAEGTYEQYF. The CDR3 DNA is TGCAGCGTTGGCCCTCGTGTGGCAGAAGGAACCTACGAGCAGTACTTC.

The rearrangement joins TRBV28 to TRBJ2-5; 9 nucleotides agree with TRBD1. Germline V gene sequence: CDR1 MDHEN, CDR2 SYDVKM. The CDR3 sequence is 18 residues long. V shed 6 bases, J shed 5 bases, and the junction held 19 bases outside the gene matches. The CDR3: CASRAIGIRDREVETQYF. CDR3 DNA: TGTGCCAGCAGGGCGATTGGGATACGGGACAGGGAGGTTGAGACCCAGTACTTC.